The text below deals with one TCR beta chain. TCRdb's table, derived via immunoSEQ multiplex PCR, lists solely in-frame clones and lacks some. This table has 150,000 to 180,000 clones, 85% to 90% appearing once. This record belongs to a study of T cell responses to AZD1222 COVID-19 vaccine. CDR1 and CDR2 (germline): SGHNT, YENEEA. The CDR3 is made up of 13 amino acids. V was clipped by 3 bases and J by 3 bases, with 8 bases between them. The chain joins TRBV11-3 to TRBJ1-1; D is undetermined. The TCR was taken from an adult in good health. The material sequenced was peripheral blood, taken on day 0 of MenACWY control vaccination. The chain's CDR3 is CASSFSLDTEAFF. The CDR3 DNA reads TGTGCCAGCAGCTTCAGCCTAGACACTGAAGCTTTCTTT.